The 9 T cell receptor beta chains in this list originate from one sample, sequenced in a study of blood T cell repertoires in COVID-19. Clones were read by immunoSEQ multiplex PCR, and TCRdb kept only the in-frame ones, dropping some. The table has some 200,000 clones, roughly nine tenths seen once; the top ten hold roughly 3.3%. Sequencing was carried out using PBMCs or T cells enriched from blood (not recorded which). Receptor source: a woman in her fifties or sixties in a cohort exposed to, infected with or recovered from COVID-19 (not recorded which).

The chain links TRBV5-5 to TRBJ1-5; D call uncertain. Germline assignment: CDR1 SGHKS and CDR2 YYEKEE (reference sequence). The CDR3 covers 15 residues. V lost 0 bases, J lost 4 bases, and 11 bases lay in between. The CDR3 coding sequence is TGTGCCAGCAGCTTGGTTTCGGTCCTTAATCAGCCCCAGCATTTT. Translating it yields CASSLVSVLNQPQHF.

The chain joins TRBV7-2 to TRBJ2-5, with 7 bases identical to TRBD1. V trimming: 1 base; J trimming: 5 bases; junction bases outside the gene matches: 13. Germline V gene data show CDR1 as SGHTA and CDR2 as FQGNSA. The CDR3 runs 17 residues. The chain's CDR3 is CASSLGRAGGSLETQYF. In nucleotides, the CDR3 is TGTGCCAGCAGCTTAGGTCGGGCAGGGGGTAGTTTGGAGACCCAGTACTTC.

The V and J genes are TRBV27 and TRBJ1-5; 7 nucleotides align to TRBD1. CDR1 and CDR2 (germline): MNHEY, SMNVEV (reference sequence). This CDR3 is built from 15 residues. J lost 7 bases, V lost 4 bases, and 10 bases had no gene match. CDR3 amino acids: CASSSGTVGGQPQHF. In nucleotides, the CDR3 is TGTGCCAGCAGTTCCGGGACAGTGGGGGGCCAGCCCCAGCATTTT.

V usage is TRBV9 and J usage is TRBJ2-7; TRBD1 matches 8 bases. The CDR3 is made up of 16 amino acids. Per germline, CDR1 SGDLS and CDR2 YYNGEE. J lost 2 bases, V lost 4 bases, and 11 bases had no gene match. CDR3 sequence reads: CASSPRAQGATYEQYF. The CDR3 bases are TGTGCCAGCAGCCCCCGAGCCCAGGGGGCCACCTACGAGCAGTACTTC.

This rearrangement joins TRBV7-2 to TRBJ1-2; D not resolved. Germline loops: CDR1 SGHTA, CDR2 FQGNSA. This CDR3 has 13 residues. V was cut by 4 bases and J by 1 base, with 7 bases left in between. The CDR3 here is CASSSQVNYGYTF. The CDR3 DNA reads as TGTGCCAGCAGCTCGCAGGTTAACTATGGCTACACCTTC.

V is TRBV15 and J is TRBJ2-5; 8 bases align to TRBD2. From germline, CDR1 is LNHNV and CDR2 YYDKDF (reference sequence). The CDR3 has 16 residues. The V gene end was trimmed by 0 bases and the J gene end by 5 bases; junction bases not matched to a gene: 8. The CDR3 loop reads CATSRDVRGAGETQYF. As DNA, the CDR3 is TGTGCCACCAGCAGAGATGTGCGGGGGGCGGGGGAGACCCAGTACTTC.

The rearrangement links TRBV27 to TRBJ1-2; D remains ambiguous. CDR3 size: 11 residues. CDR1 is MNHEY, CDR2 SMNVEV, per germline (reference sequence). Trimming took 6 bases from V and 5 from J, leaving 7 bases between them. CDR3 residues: CASSSGYGYTF. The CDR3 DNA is TGTGCCAGCAGCTCGGGGTATGGCTACACCTTC.

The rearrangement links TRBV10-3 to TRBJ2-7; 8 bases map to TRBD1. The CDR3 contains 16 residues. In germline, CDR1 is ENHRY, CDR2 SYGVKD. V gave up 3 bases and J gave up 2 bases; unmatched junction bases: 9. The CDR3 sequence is CAISDRQGSITYEQYF. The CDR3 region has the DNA TGTGCCATCAGTGACAGACAGGGGAGCATTACCTACGAGCAGTACTTC.

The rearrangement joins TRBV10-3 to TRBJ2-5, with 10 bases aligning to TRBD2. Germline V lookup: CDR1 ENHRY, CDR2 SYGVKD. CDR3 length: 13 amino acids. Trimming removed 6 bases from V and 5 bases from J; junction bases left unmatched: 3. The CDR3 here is CAISGTSVETQYF. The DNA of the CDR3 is TGTGCCATCAGCGGGACTAGCGTCGAGACCCAGTACTTC.